The 13 T cell receptor beta chains listed next were all sequenced from one sample in a study of a mutant IDH1 vaccine in newly diagnosed glioma. Time point defined: week 35, safety follow-up. All doses held 300 ug of mutant IDH1 20-mer peptide, with topical imiquimod. No antigen has been identified for these receptors. The protocol was immunoSEQ multiplex PCR, while the TCRdb copy is restricted to in-frame clones and leaves out a portion. Of around 45,000 clones in the sample, 88% were seen once. Sequencing was performed on PBMCs, taken from a glioma patient whose treatment included an IDH1 peptide vaccine. These receptor sequences come from a woman aged 40 to 50 with glioma.

This chain joins TRBV5-8 and TRBJ2-7, with 8 nucleotides matching TRBD2. The CDR3 has 14 amino acids. The J segment lost 3 bases and the V segment lost 6 bases, leaving 8 bases of the junction unmatched. The germline CDR1 and CDR2 sequences are SGHTS and YDEGEE. CDR3 in amino acids: CASKRLALVYEQYF. In DNA form, the CDR3 reads TGTGCCAGCAAACGACTAGCGTTGGTCTACGAGCAGTACTTC.

The J gene is TRBJ1-2, the V gene TRBV13; 9 positions agree with TRBD1. Germline V gene sequence: CDR1 PRHDT, CDR2 FYEKMQ (reference sequence). The CDR3 has 16 amino acids. Losses at the gene ends were 2 bases for V and 4 bases for J; bases not matched to a gene: 8. The CDR3 is CASSLKGTGLAYGYTF. CDR3 sequence (DNA): TGTGCCAGCAGCTTAAAAGGGACAGGGCTTGCCTATGGCTACACCTTC.

J is TRBJ2-3 and V is TRBV6-5; tentatively, D is TRBD1 (6 bases). The CDR3 covers 16 residues. Germline CDR1 MNHEY, CDR2 SVGAGI. The V end lost 0 bases, the J end lost 0 bases, and 10 bases lay between the germline ends. The CDR3: CASSYSGGSSTDTQYF. CDR3 in DNA: TGTGCCAGCAGTTACTCAGGGGGTTCGAGCACAGATACGCAGTATTTT.

The chain recombines TRBV5-4 with TRBJ1-4; TRBD1 aligns across 7 bases. Germline-derived CDR1 and CDR2 are SGHNT and YYREEE (reference sequence). The CDR3 spans 14 residues. Trimming at V came to 3 bases and at J to 8 bases, leaving 7 bases not matched to a gene. CDR3 DNA sequence: TGTGCCAGCAGCTCCGGGACAGCCAGCGAAAAACTGTTTTTT. Translation gives CASSSGTASEKLFF.

This chain links TRBV5-8 with TRBJ2-3; the D gene is possibly TRBD1 (6 bases). Germline assignment: CDR1 SGHTS and CDR2 YDEGEE. This CDR3 comprises 15 residues. V gave up 3 bases and J gave up 4 bases, with 15 bases separating them. CDR3 DNA: TGTGCCAGCAGCTCCCCAGGGGAACCAGCAGATACGCAGTATTTT. Translation: CASSSPGEPADTQYF.

V gene TRBV6-1 combines with J gene TRBJ1-2; D ambiguous. Germline V gives CDR1 MNHNS, CDR2 SASEGT. The germline V and J ends were trimmed by 4 bases and 3 bases, with 12 bases remaining between them. There are 14 residues in the CDR3. The CDR3 region is CASSGPPLDYGYTF. The CDR3 DNA sequence: TGTGCCAGCAGTGGCCCACCACTGGACTATGGCTACACCTTC.

As DNA, the CDR3 is TGTGCCGCAGCTCGGGGTAGCGGGAGAGTCTCCTACAATGAGCAGTTCTTC. Its translation is CAAARGSGRVSYNEQFF. The chain is built from TRBV10-3 and TRBJ2-1, with TRBD2 matching over 9 bases. CDR1 ENHRY and CDR2 SYGVKD come from the germline V gene. This CDR3 spans 17 amino acids. V lost 11 bases and J lost 0; bases outside the gene matches: 14.

V usage is TRBV5-1 and J usage is TRBJ1-1, with unresolved D. Germline values: CDR1 SGHRS, CDR2 YFSETQ. This CDR3 spans 15 amino acids. Deletions cut 2 bases from V and 1 base from J, with 12 bases between. CDR3 coding DNA: TGCGCCAGCAGCTTACTAACGGACCCGAACACTGAAGCTTTCTTT. Protein: CASSLLTDPNTEAFF.

The V gene is TRBV4-1, the J gene TRBJ1-2; D call uncertain. Trimming took off 1 base at V and 4 bases at J, with 13 bases between the two ends. In germline, CDR1 is MGHRA, CDR2 YSYEKL. The CDR3 sequence is 15 residues long. Here the CDR3 DNA reads TGCGCCAGCAGCCAAGCCCCTGGGGTCGGCTATGGCTACACCTTC. This gives the protein CASSQAPGVGYGYTF.

The chain is built from TRBV7-2 and TRBJ2-7, with TRBD2 matching over 11 bases. Germline CDR1 SGHTA, CDR2 FQGNSA. This CDR3 is 15 amino acids long. V was pared by 5 bases and J by 2 bases, with 5 bases of the junction left unmatched. DNA for the CDR3: TGTGCCAGCAGCCCTCGACTAGCGGGGACCTACGAGCAGTACTTC. It specifies CASSPRLAGTYEQYF.

The chain links TRBV10-1 to TRBJ1-5, with TRBD1 matching over 7 bases. This CDR3 has 12 residues. Germline V lookup: CDR1 WNHNN, CDR2 SYGVQD (reference sequence). Trimming cost V 9 bases and J 5 bases; bases outside gene matches: 4. The DNA of the CDR3 is TGCGCCAGTGGGGACAGAGATCAGCCCCAGCATTTT. Translation: CASGDRDQPQHF.

The rearrangement uses TRBV2 and TRBJ2-7; 8 bases are a match to TRBD1. The germline V gene encodes CDR1 SNHLY and CDR2 FYNNEI. The CDR3 has 18 residues. The J segment lost 5 bases and the V segment lost 5 bases, leaving 20 bases of the junction unmatched. The CDR3 DNA reads TGTGCCAGCAGTCCACTAATTAAGGCCCGGGACAGGAGTAACGAGCAGTACTTC. It translates to CASSPLIKARDRSNEQYF.

This sequence joins TRBV4-2 and TRBJ2-1; D gene uncertain. The CDR3 consists of 17 residues. V lost 2 bases and J 5 bases, leaving 19 bases between the germline ends. The germline CDR1 and CDR2 sequences are LGHNA and YNFKEQ. The CDR3: CASSQNGLDTKNNEQFF. The CDR3 nucleotides are TGTGCCAGCAGCCAAAACGGGTTAGACACGAAAAACAATGAGCAGTTCTTC.